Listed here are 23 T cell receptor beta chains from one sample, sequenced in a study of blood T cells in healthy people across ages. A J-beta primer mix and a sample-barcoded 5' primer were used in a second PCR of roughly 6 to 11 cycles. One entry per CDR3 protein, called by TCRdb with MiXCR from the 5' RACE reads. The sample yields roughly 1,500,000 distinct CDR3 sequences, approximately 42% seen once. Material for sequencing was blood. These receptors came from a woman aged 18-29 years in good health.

CDR3 DNA: TGCAGTGCTAATGGGAGGTCCTACAATGAGCAGTTCTTC. As protein: CSANGRSYNEQFF. This chain connects TRBV20-1 to TRBJ2-1; perhaps TRBD2 as D (6 bases). Trimming stripped 4 bases from V and 1 base from J, with 8 bases between. The V gene's germline CDR1 is DFQATT and CDR2 SNEGSKA (reference sequence). The CDR3 is 13 residues long.

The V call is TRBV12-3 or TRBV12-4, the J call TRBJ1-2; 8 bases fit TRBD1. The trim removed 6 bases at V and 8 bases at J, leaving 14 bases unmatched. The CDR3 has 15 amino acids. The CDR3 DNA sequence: TGTGCCAGCAGCCCATCCCCGGGGACAGGTGGCGGCTACACCTTC. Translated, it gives CASSPSPGTGGGYTF.

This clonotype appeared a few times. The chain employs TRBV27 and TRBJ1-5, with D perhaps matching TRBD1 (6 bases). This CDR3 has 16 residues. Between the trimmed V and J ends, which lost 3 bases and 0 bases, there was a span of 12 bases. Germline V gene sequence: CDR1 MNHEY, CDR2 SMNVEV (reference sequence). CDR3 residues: CASSFGGPYSNQPQHF. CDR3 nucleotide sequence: TGTGCCAGCAGTTTTGGGGGCCCTTATAGCAATCAGCCCCAGCATTTT.

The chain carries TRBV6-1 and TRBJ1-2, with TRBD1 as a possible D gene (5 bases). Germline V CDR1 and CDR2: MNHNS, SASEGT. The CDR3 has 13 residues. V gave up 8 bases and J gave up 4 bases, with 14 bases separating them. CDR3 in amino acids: CASLLGGTYGYTF. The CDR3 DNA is TGTGCCAGCCTACTGGGGGGGACCTATGGCTACACCTTC.

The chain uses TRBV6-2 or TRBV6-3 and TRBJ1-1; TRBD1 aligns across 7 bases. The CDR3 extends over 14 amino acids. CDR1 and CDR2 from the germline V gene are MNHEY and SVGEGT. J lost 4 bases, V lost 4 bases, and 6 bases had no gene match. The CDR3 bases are TGTGCCAGCAGTTCATTCTCAGGGGGCACTGAAGCTTTCTTT. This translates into CASSSFSGGTEAFF.

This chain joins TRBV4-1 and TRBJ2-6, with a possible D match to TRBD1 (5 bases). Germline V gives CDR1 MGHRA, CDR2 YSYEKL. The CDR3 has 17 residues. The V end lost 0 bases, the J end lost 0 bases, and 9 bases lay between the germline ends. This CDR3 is CASSQDTGRSGANVLTF. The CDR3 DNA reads TGCGCCAGCAGCCAAGATACAGGCCGCTCTGGGGCCAACGTCCTGACTTTC.

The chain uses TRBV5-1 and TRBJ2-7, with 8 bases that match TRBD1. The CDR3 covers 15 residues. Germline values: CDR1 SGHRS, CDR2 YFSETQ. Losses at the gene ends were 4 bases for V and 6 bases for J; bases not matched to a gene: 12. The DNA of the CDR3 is TGCGCCAGCAGCCCAGGTGGACAGGGTGTGGGCGAGCAGTACTTC. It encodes CASSPGGQGVGEQYF.

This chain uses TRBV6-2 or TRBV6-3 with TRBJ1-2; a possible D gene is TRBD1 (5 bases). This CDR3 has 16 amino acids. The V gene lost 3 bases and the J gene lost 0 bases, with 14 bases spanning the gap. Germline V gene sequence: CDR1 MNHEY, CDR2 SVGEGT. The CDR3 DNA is TGTGCCAGCAGTTATTGGGGCGGTGCTTCTAACTATGGCTACACCTTC. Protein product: CASSYWGGASNYGYTF.

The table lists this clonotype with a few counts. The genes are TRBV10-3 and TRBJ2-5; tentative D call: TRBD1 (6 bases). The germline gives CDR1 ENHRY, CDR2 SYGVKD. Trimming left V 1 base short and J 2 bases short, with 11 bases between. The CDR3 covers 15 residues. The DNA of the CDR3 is TGTGCCATCAGTGAGTGGGGACATACACAAGAGACCCAGTACTTC. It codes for CAISEWGHTQETQYF.

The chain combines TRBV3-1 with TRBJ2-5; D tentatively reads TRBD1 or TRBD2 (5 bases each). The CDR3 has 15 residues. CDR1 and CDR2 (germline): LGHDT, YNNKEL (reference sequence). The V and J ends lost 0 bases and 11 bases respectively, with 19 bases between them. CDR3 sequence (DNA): TGTGCCAGCAGCCAAGATTGGGGGAAGGGACCTGAGCAGTACTTC. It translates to CASSQDWGKGPEQYF.

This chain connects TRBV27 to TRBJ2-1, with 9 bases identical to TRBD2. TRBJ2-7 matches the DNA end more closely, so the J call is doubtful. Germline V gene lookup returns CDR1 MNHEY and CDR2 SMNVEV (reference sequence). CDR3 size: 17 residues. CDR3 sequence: CASSPLDLAGTHNEQYF. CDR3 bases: TGTGCCAGCAGTCCCCTAGATCTAGCGGGGACCCACAATGAGCAGTACTTC.

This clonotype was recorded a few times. The CDR3 bases are TGTGCTAGTGCCCTAGCGGGACTCACAGATACGCAGTATTTT. Translated: CASALAGLTDTQYF. This chain joins TRBV12-5 and TRBJ2-3, with 9 nucleotides matching TRBD2. CDR1 LGHNT and CDR2 FRNRAP come from the germline V gene. Trimming took 7 bases from V and 2 from J; bases not matched to a gene: 4. CDR3 length: 14 residues.

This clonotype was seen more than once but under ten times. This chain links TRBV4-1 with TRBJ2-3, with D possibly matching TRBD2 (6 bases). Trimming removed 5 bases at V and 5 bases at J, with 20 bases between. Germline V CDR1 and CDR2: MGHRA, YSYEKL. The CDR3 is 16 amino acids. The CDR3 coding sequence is TGCGCCAGCAGCTTCGGGGCCACTAGCAGACAAGATACGCAGTATTTT. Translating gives CASSFGATSRQDTQYF.

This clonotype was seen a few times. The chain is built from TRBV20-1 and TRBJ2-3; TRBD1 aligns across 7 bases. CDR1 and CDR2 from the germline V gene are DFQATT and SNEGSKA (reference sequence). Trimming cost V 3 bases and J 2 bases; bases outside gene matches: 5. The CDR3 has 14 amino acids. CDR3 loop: CSASSGTDTDTQYF. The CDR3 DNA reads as TGCAGTGCTAGCTCCGGGACAGACACAGATACGCAGTATTTT.

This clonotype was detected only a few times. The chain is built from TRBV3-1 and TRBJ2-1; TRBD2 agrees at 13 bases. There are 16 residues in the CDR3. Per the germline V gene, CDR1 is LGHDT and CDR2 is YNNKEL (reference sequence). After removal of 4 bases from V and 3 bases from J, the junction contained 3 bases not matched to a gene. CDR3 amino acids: CASSRTSGSNYNEQFF. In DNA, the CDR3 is TGTGCCAGCAGCCGGACTAGCGGGAGTAACTACAATGAGCAGTTCTTC.

The CDR3 nucleotides read TGCAGTGCTTCCTCGGGGACGGGTGGCTCCTACAATGAGCAGTACTTC. Its translation is CSASSGTGGSYNEQYF. The V call is TRBV20-1, the J call TRBJ2-4; D may match TRBD1 or TRBD2 (5 bases each). The CDR3 covers 16 residues. Germline CDR1 is DFQATT and CDR2 is SNEGSKA (reference sequence). Trimming took 5 bases from V and 13 from J, leaving 30 bases between them.

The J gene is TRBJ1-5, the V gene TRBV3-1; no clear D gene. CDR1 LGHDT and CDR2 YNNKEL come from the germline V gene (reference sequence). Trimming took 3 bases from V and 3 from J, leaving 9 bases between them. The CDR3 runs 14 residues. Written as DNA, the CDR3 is TGTGCCAGCAGCCACCCTGGAATCAATCAGCCCCAGCATTTT. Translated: CASSHPGINQPQHF.

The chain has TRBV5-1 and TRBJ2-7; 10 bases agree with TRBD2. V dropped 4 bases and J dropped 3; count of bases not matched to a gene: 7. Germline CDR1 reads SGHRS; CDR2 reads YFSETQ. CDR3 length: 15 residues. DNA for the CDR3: TGCGCCAGCAGCCCCCGGACTAGCGGAATCTACGAGCAGTACTTC. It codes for CASSPRTSGIYEQYF.

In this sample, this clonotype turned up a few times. CDR3 in amino acids: CSARGGGQPQHF. CDR3 DNA sequence: TGCAGTGCTAGAGGTGGTGGTCAGCCCCAGCATTTT. The J gene is TRBJ1-5, the V gene TRBV20-1, with D unresolved. Germline CDR1 and CDR2: DFQATT and SNEGSKA (reference sequence). CDR3 length equals 12 residues. V shed 1 base and J shed 6 bases, with 7 bases lying between them.

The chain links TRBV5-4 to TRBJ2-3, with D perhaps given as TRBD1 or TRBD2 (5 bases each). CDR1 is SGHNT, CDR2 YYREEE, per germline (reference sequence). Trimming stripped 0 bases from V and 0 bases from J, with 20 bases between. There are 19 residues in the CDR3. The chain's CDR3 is CASSLGSSGWTLSTDTQYF. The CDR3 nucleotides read TGTGCCAGCAGCTTGGGGAGCAGCGGCTGGACACTTAGCACAGATACGCAGTATTTT.

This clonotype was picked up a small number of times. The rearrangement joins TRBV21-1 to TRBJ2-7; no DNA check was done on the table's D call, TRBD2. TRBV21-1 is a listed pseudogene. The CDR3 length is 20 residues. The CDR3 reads CASSKWRPTSGGAPSYEQYF. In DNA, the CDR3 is TGTGCCAGCAGCAAATGGAGGCCGACTAGCGGGGGGGCCCCCTCCTACGAGCAGTACTTC.

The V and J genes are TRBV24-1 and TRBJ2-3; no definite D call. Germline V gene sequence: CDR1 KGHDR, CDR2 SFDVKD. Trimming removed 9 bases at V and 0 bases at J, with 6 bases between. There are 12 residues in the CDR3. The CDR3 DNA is TGTGCCACCGGTACTAGCACAGATACGCAGTATTTT. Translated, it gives CATGTSTDTQYF.

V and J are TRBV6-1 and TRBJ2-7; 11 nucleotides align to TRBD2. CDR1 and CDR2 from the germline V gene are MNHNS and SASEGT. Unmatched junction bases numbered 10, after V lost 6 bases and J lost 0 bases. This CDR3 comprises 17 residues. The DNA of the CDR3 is TGTGCCAGCAGACTTAGCGGGAGGGCGGGGAGCTCCTACGAGCAGTACTTC. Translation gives CASRLSGRAGSSYEQYF.